This TCR beta chain was profiled in a study of Graves' ophthalmopathy and Graves' hyperthyroidism (dated 2018 in TCRdb). A note on the overall study: Peripheral blood was collected at initial diagnosis, before any treatment. The 80 to 100 discovery patients were randomly divided into training and test sets at a 7:3 ratio. A discovery set of 100 patients (roughly 41 ophthalmopathy, about 55 stable hyperthyroidism) was enrolled to explore V-J signatures distinguishing ophthalmopathy from hyperthyroidism. TCR beta repertoire signatures were used to distinguish Graves' ophthalmopathy from Graves' hyperthyroidism and to predict progression to ophthalmopathy. An independent validation cohort was composed of 18 hyperthyroidism patients and over 15 patients who later progressed from hyperthyroidism to ophthalmopathy. In total, 135 blood samples were TCR-sequenced: fewer than 50 ophthalmopathy, some 80 hyperthyroidism and around 17 hyperthyroidism-to-ophthalmopathy patients. Following sampling, methimazole starting at 30 mg daily was administered to hyperthyroidism patients, and high-dose intravenous methylprednisolone was administered to ophthalmopathy patients. In a handful of hyperthyroidism patients, the T-cell repertoires found in thyroid tissue were compared with those found in blood. The paper's findings and limits, for the study overall: Ophthalmopathy was separated from stable hyperthyroidism by the 13-signature model with about 89% sensitivity and just under 84% specificity in cross-validation and with 80%/75% in the test set. In validation, the model predicted ophthalmopathy progression with about 71% sensitivity and roughly 78% specificity; 12 predicted patients were CT-confirmed with GO in a median of around 6 months. No statistical method was used to predetermine the sample size, and group allocation was not hidden from the investigators. Most expanded thyroid clonotypes with frequency above 0.001 were also detected in blood, suggesting blood repertoires may reflect the thyroid immune response.

For repertoire sequencing, the TCR beta CDR3 regions were amplified from RNA transcripts. HTBI primers and the Qiagen OneStep RT-PCR kit were used in a first-round RT-PCR, which was followed by a second-round multiplex PCR, size selection and purification. Sequencing of the libraries was carried out on an Illumina HiSeq2000 in paired-end mode with 100 bp reads. The paper's data handling went like this. SOAPnuke was used for read processing, and reads with adapters, uncalled bases, a mean Phred below 15, or no exact constant-primer or identifier match were discarded. High-quality paired reads were merged with COPE v1.2.5. Each unique nucleotide sequence was defined as a clonotype, and clonotypes were aligned to IMGT TRB V, D and J references with MiTCR v1.1. The analysis was limited to V-J combinations with a frequency above 0.0001, which together covered about 99% of the repertoires. For each V-J combination, a TCR clonal expansion and chaos score was defined as F50 clonal expansion divided by the chaos observed in the TCRdist matrix. Welch's t-statistics and random forest were used to reduce features to about a dozen V-J combinations, which were fed into a naive Bayes classifier. Thyroid-blood repertoire similarity was quantified with the Morisita-Horn index. TCRdb trimmed public reads at Q25 via fastp, called clones via MiXCR and kept in-frame beta chains. Every distinct CDR3 protein forms one entry, paired with its most common genes and DNA. TCRdb, rather than the study authors, made the V and J calls. The sample has a few hundred thousand distinct CDR3 sequences on record, 15% to 20% of them singletons. Of the sample, roughly 1.5% falls within the top ten clones.

This clonotype was seen ten or more times. What antigen it recognizes has not been identified. Base-call qualities are not available, and no considerably larger clone is one nucleotide away. V was cut back by 0 bases and J by 3 bases, leaving a gap of 12 bases between them. The germline V gene yields MNHNS for CDR1 and SASEGT for CDR2. Counted from cysteine to phenylalanine, this CDR3 has 15 amino acids. The kept DNA is CDR3 alone, 45 bases in frame from the first base. The ophthalmopathy patients had moderately to severely active disease, with a Clinical Activity Score of 3 or higher, a NOSPECS grade of 4 or higher, and a disease duration of less than 3 months. Patients were excluded if they had other autoimmune diseases, uncontrolled infections, pregnancy or lactation. Diagnosis was based on clinical symptoms, serum thyroxine, TRAb, thyroid ultrasound and orbital computed tomography. Ficoll-Paque density gradient centrifugation was used to isolate PBMCs from about 9 ml of fresh peripheral blood. Trizol reagent was used to extract the total RNA, and its quality was then checked on an Agilent 2100 Bioanalyzer.

The sample was peripheral blood. The rearranged segments are TRBV6-1 and TRBJ2-7; a tentative D call is TRBD1 (5 bases match). The receptor was derived from a woman younger than 30 with Graves' ophthalmopathy. Donor details come from another sample of the same person, matched by shared clones. In nucleotides, the sequence is TGTGCCAGCAGTGAAGCAGGGGAACACTTCTACGAGCAGTACTTC. This is translated as CASSEAGEHFYEQYF.